A single sample is the source of the 2 T cell receptor beta chains below, sequenced in a study of monozygotic twins with inflammatory bowel disease (dated by TCRdb to between 2018 and 2021). Library generation was performed with 5' RACE. Sequencing used an Illumina HiSeq 2500. TCRdb reprocessed the reads; each CDR3 protein sequence makes one entry, and DNA is unavailable. Per the sample table, the count is approximately 400,000 distinct CDR3 sequences. The ten largest clonotypes hold 2.6% of the sample. Sequenced sample: blood. Receptors were obtained from a human donor with ulcerative colitis or Crohn's disease, or a healthy co-twin of an affected twin (not recorded which).

This sequence joins TRBV20-1 and TRBJ2-7. The CDR3 totals 17 residues. Germline V gives CDR1 DFQATT, CDR2 SNEGSKA (reference sequence). This CDR3 is CSARARRLDRGPYEQYF.

The V gene is TRBV5-1, the J gene TRBJ2-2. Germline assignment: CDR1 SGHRS and CDR2 YFSETQ. The CDR3 has 14 residues. CDR3 protein: CASSLEKLTGELFF.